This T cell receptor beta chain was retrieved from a study of shared clonotypes between healthy human individuals. Assay runs were performed at deep level. Produced via immunoSEQ multiplex PCR; TCRdb's table is partial and in-frame only. The profile shows fewer than 600,000 clones, less than 85% of them singletons. This TCR derives from a woman aged 35 to 49 in good health. Some clones in this sample may be carry-over from other donors' samples. The sequenced sample consisted of PBMCs.

As DNA, the CDR3 is TGCGCCAGCAGCCATCTTGGACACCGGGAGGGCACAGATACGCAGTATTTT. It translates to CASSHLGHREGTDTQYF. The V call is TRBV4-3, the J call TRBJ2-3; 7 bases are shared with TRBD2. Trimming removed 3 bases from V and 1 base from J; junction bases left unmatched: 10. From germline, CDR1 is LGHNA and CDR2 YSLEER. This CDR3 is 17 amino acids long.